This T cell receptor (beta chain) is drawn from a study of cytomegalovirus exposure and HLA in healthy donors. As for the study in general: HLA-typed donors were the source of approximately 85 million unique TCRs, which an early data release held.

CDR1 is SNHLY and CDR2 is FYNNEI in the germline V gene. The CDR3 is 13 residues long. With 2 bases removed from V and 6 bases from J, the gap between germline ends came to 10 bases. The study, taken as a whole, reports: Confirmation in vitro established that a few CMV-associated chains were specific for CMV antigens. At a 0.05 false discovery rate, a later analysis found approximately 15,000 TCR beta sequences to be associated with HLA alleles.

This cohort consisted of healthy bone marrow donors. Primers for the PCR totalled 60 Vbeta and 13 Jbeta. The method was immunoSEQ multiplex PCR; TCRdb's version includes in-frame clones alone and lacks a portion of them. The repertoire consists of 150,000 to 200,000 clones, with about 81% occurring once and the leading ten covering 1.5% to 2%. Of note for this clone: Its antigen is still unknown.

V gene TRBV2 combines with J gene TRBJ1-1, with a possible D match to TRBD1 (5 bases). What was sequenced was PBMCs. The receptor was isolated from a woman aged 18-30 years in good health and CMV-seronegative. CDR3 sequence: CASSEQGIAEAFF. The CDR3 DNA reads as TGTGCCAGCAGTGAACAGGGTATCGCTGAAGCTTTCTTT.